This entry lists 2 T cell receptor beta chains sequenced from one sample in a study of cytomegalovirus exposure and HLA in healthy donors. The PCR ran on 60 Vbeta and 13 Jbeta primers. The table came from immunoSEQ multiplex PCR; TCRdb's copy has only in-frame clones and leaves some out. The repertoire holds 150,000 to 200,000 clones, with about 80% as singletons. Sequenced: PBMCs. All receptors derive from a girl aged 10 to 17 in good health and CMV-seropositive.

In nucleotides, the CDR3 is TGTGCCAGCAGCACGGGCCCACGACTAGCGGAGAGCACAGATACGCAGTATTTT. It encodes CASSTGPRLAESTDTQYF. This chain uses TRBV7-8 with TRBJ2-3, with 9 nucleotides matching TRBD2. This CDR3 spans 18 amino acids. J gave up 0 bases and V 5 bases, and 12 bases lay outside the gene matches. CDR1 is SGHVS, CDR2 FQNEAQ, per germline.

The J gene is TRBJ2-7, the V gene TRBV28; the D gene is possibly TRBD2 (6 bases). Germline CDR1 MDHEN, CDR2 SYDVKM. Trimming removed 6 bases from V and 1 base from J, with 13 bases in between. This CDR3 comprises 14 residues. CDR3 bases: TGTGCCAGCAGCATCACCGGGACTTCCTACGAGCAGTACTTC. As protein: CASSITGTSYEQYF.